This T cell receptor (beta chain) was observed in a study of T cell responses to AZD1222 COVID-19 vaccine. Study conclusions and caveats: Clonal diversity may have been underestimated, and the donors were mostly white British, with more females than males. Baseline antibody screening turned up just 6 or 7 seropositive AZD1222 recipients. Targets within unmutated variant regions were reportedly found for nearly half of spike-specific TCRs.

TCRdb's copy holds only in-frame clones and misses some; the assay was immunoSEQ multiplex PCR. Among roughly 110,000 clones listed, 85% to 95% were seen once. Second-dose intervals near 4 or 12 weeks were combined. Points on this clone: Its antigen is not identified.

Germline loops: CDR1 LGHDT, CDR2 YNNKEL (reference sequence). This CDR3 region has 13 residues. The V end lost 2 bases, the J end lost 8 bases, and 12 bases lay between the germline ends. Sequencing used peripheral blood, obtained 28 days after the second AZD1222 dose. The chain recombines TRBV3-1 (or the pseudogene TRBV3-2) with TRBJ1-2; D not resolved. The receptor comes from an adult who received the AZD1222 COVID-19 vaccine. CDR3 coding DNA: TGTGCCAGCAGCCAAACAAACTGGGAAGGCTACACCTTC. It codes for CASSQTNWEGYTF.